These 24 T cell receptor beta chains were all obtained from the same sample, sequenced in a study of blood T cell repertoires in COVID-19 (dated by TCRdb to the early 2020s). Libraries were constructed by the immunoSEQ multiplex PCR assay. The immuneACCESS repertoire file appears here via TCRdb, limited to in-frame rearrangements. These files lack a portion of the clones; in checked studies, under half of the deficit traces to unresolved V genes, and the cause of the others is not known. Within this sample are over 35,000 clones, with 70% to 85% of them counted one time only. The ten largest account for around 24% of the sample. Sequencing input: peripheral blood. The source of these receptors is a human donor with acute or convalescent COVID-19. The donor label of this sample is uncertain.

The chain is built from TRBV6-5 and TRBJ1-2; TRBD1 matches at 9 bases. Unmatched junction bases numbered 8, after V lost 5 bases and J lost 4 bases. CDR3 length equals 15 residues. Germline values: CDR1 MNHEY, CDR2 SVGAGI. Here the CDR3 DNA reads TGTGCCAGCAGTACCTCGGGACAGGGAGCCTATGGCTACACCTTC. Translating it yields CASSTSGQGAYGYTF.

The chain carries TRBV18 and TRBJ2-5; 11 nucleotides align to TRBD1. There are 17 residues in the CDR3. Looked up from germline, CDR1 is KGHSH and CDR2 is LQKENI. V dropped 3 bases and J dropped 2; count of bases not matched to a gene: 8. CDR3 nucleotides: TGTGCCAGCTCACCTAGGGACAGGGGGAGGAATCAAGAGACCCAGTACTTC. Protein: CASSPRDRGRNQETQYF.

The CDR3 DNA sequence: TGTGCCAGCAGTGGGTCCCTGACAGGGAATCAGCCCCAGCATTTT. Translated: CASSGSLTGNQPQHF. The chain couples TRBV25-1 to TRBJ1-5, with 7 bases aligning to TRBD1. The CDR3 is made up of 15 amino acids. J was trimmed by 4 bases and V by 4 bases; bases with no gene match: 7. The germline CDR1 and CDR2 sequences are MGHDK and SYGVNS.

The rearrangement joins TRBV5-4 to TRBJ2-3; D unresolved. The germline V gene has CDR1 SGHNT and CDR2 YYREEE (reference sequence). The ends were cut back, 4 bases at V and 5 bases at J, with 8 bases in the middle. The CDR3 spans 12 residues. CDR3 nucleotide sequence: TGTGCCAGCAGCCCGACGGGAGATACGCAGTATTTT. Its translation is CASSPTGDTQYF.

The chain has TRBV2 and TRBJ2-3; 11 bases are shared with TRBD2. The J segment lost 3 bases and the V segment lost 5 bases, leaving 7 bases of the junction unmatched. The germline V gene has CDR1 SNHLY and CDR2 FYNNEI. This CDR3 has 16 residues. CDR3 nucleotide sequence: TGTGCCAGCAGTCCCTATAGCGGGAGGGGGACAGATACGCAGTATTTT. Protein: CASSPYSGRGTDTQYF.

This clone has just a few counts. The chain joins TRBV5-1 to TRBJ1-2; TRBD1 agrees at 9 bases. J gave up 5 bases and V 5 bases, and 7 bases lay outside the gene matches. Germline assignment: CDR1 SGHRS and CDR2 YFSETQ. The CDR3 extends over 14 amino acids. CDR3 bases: TGCGCCAGCAGTTCAGCGACAGGGGGGTATGGCTACACCTTC. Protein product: CASSSATGGYGYTF. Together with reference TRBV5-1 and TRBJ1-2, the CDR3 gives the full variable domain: KAGVTQTPRYLIKTRGQQVTLSCSPISGHRSVSWYQQTPGQGLQFLFEYFSETQRNKGNFPGRFSGRQFSNSRSEMNVSTLELGDSALYLCASSSATGGYGYTFGSGTRLTVV.

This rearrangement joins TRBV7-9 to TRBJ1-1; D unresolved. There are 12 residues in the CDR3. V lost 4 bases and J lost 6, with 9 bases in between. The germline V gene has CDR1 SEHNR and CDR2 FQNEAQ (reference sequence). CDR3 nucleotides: TGTGCCAGCAGCTCCTCGGAGTCTGAAGCTTTCTTT. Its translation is CASSSSESEAFF.

Written as DNA, the CDR3 is TGCAGCGTTGAAGAGGGGAGGGGGTTGGGGTACGAGCAGTACTTC. Translating gives CSVEEGRGLGYEQYF. V gene TRBV29-1 combines with J gene TRBJ2-7; D perhaps matches TRBD2 (7 bases). CDR1 SQVTM and CDR2 ANQGSEA come from the germline V gene. The CDR3 is 15 amino acids. V was clipped by 0 bases and J by 4 bases, with 16 bases between them.

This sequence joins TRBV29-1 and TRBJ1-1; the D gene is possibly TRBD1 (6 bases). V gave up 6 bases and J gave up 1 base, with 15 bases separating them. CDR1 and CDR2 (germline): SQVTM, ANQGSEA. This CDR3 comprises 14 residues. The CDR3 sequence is CSVEGGMENTEAFF. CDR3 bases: TGCAGCGTCGAGGGGGGGATGGAGAACACTGAAGCTTTCTTT.

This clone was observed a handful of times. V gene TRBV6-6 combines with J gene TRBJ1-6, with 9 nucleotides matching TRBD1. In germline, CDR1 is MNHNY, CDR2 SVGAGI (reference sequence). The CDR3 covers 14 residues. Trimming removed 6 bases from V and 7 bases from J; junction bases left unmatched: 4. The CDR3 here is CASSDRGGNSPLHF. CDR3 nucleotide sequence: TGTGCCAGCAGCGACAGGGGGGGGAATTCACCCCTCCACTTT.

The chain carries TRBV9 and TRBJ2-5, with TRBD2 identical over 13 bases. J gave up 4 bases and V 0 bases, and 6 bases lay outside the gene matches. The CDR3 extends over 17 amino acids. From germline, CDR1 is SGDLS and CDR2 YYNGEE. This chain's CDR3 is CASSVAGLAGERETQYF. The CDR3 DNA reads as TGTGCCAGCAGCGTAGCCGGACTAGCGGGAGAGCGAGAGACCCAGTACTTC.

The CDR3: CASSVVLLGLAGPARETQYF. CDR3 nucleotides: TGTGCCAGCAGCGTAGTGCTTTTGGGACTAGCGGGGCCCGCCAGGGAGACCCAGTACTTC. This chain links TRBV9 with TRBJ2-5; 13 bases align to TRBD2. The junction had 16 bases not matched to a gene; V was cut back by 0 bases and J by 5 bases. The CDR3 sequence is 20 residues long. CDR1 is SGDLS, CDR2 YYNGEE, per germline.

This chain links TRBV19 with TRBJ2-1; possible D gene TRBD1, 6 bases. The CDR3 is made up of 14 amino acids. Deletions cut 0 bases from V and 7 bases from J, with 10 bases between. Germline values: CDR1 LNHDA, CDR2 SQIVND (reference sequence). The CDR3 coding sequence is TGTGCCAGTAGTATAGAAGGGGGTTGGAATGAGCAGTTCTTC. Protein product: CASSIEGGWNEQFF.

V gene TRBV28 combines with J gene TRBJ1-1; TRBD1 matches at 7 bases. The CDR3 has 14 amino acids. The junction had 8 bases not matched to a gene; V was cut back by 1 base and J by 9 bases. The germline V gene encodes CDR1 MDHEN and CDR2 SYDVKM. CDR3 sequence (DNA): TGTGCCAGCAGTTTATCTTCTCTCAGGGGGAAAGCTTTCTTT. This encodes CASSLSSLRGKAFF.

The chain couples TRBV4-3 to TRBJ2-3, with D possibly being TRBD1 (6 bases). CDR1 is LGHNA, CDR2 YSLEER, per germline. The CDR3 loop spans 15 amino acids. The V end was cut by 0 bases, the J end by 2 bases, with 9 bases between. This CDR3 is CASSQDRGDTDTQYF. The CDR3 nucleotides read TGCGCCAGCAGCCAAGACAGGGGAGACACAGATACGCAGTATTTT.

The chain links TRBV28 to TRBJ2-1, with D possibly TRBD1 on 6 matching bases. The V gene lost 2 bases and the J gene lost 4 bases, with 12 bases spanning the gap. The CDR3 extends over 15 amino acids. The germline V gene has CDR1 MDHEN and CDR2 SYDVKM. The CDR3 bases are TGTGCCAGCAGTTTAGGCCAGGGGATATACAATGAGCAGTTCTTC. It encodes CASSLGQGIYNEQFF.

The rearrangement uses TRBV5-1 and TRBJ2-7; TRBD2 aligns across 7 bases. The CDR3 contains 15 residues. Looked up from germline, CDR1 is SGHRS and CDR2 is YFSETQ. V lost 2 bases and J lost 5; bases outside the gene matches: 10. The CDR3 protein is CASSFTASGFDEQYF. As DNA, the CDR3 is TGCGCCAGCAGCTTTACTGCTAGCGGTTTCGACGAGCAGTACTTC.

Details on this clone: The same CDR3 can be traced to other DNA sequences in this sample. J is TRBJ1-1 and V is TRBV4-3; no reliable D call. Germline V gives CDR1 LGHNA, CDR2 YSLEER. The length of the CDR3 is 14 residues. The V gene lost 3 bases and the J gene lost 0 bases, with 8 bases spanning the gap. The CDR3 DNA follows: TGCGCCAGCAGCCAGGCGGTTCTGAACACTGAAGCTTTCTTT. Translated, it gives CASSQAVLNTEAFF.

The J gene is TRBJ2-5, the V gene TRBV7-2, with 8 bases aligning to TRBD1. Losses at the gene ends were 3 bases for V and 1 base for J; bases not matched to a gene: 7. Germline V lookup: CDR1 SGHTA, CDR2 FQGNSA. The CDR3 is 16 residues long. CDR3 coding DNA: TGTGCCAGCAGCTTCCAGGGGGCGAGTGCCCAAGAGACCCAGTACTTC. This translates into CASSFQGASAQETQYF.

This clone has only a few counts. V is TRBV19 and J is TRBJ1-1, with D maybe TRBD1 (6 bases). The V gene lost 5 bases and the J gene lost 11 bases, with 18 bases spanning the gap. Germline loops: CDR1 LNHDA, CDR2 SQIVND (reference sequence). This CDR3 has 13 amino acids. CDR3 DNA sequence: TGTGCCAGTAGTTTAGGACAGCCCCAACGGGCTTTCTTT. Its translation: CASSLGQPQRAFF.

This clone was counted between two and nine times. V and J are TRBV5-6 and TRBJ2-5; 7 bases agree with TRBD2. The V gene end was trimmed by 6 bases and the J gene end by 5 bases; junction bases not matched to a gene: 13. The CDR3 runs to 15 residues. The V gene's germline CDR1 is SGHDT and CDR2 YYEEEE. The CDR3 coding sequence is TGTGCCAGCACCCTGAGAGCACTGGGGGGGGAGACCCAGTACTTC. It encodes CASTLRALGGETQYF.

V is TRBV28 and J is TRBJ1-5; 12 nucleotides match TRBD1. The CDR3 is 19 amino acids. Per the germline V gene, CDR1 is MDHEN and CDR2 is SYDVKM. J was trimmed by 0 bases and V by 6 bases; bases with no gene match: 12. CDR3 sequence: CASSTSGTGGFYSNQPQHF. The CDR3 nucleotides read TGTGCCAGCAGCACCTCCGGGACAGGGGGCTTTTATAGCAATCAGCCCCAGCATTTT. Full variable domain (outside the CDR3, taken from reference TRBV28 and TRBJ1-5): DVKVTQSSRYLVKRTGEKVFLECVQDMDHENMFWYRQDPGLGLRLIYFSYDVKMKEKGDIPEGYSVSREKKERFSLILESASTNQTSMYLCASSTSGTGGFYSNQPQHFGDGTRLSIL.

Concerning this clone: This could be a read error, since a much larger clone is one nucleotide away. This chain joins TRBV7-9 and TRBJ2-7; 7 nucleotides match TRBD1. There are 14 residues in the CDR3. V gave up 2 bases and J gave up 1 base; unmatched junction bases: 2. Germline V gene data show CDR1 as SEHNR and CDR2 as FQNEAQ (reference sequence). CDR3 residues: CASSLLGQSYEQYF. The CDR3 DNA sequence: TGTGCCAGCAGCTTATTGGGACAGTCCTACGAGCAGTACTTC.

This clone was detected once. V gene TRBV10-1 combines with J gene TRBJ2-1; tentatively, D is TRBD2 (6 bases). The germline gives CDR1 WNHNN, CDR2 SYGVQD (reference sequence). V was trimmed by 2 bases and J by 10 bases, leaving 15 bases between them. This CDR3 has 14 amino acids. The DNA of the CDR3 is TGCGCCAGCAGTGAGCTGGGGGGAGTAGGGGAGCAGTTCTTC. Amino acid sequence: CASSELGGVGEQFF.